The rows below give T cell receptor beta chains drawn from one sample of a study of OX40 agonist ivuxolimab in advanced cancers. Profiled with immunoSEQ multiplex PCR; TCRdb holds only in-frame clones, not every one. The sample gives approximately 130,000 clones, roughly 91% of which show up once; roughly 1% is in the top ten. The source was CD4+ or CD8+ T cells sorted from blood, collected in a trial of the OX40 agonist ivuxolimab. Source of these receptors: an adult with an advanced solid tumor such as melanoma, head and neck, liver or kidney cancer. Each CDR3 is given with its conserved first and last residue. The D gene is left open where the match is weak. A clone size is listed for some rows: how often the clone was seen (once, few, many), or a class if it is expanded.

size	V	D	length	J	CDR3	DNA
-	TRBV27	-	14	TRBJ1-2	CASSSPGGYYGYTF	TGTGCCAGCAGTTCCCCAGGCGGGTACTATGGCTACACCTTC
once	TRBV5-4	-	15	TRBJ2-7	CASSLDWTSSYEQYF	TGTGCCAGCAGCTTGGACTGGACCAGTTCCTACGAGCAGTACTTC
-	TRBV5-1	TRBD2	17	TRBJ2-1	CASSSLVGGERDNEQFF	TGCGCCAGCAGCTCCCTTGTGGGGGGGGAGCGCGACAATGAGCAGTTCTTC
-	TRBV10-2	-	14	TRBJ1-6	CATSRTAFNSPLHF	TGCGCCACCTCAAGGACAGCTTTTAATTCACCCCTCCACTTT
-	TRBV7-2	TRBD1	13	TRBJ1-5	CATRQGLNQPQHF	TGTGCTACGCGACAGGGCCTCAATCAGCCCCAGCATTTT
-	TRBV15	-	15	TRBJ2-7	CATSPIEGHLYEQYF	TGTGCCACCAGCCCAATCGAGGGACACCTCTACGAGCAGTACTTC
-	TRBV27	TRBD2	16	TRBJ2-1	CASSSLSSGRYNEQFF	TGTGCCAGCAGTTCCCTATCTAGCGGGAGATACAATGAGCAGTTCTTC
-	TRBV21-1	-	13	TRBJ1-1	CASSKWSGTEAFF	TGTGCCAGCAGCAAATGGTCTGGGACTGAAGCTTTCTTT
-	TRBV18	-	15	TRBJ2-7	CASSPDSLSAYEQYF	TGTGCCAGCTCACCGGACAGCTTGTCGGCCTACGAGCAGTACTTC
-	TRBV10-3	-	14	TRBJ1-2	CAISPQGLPYGYTF	TGTGCCATCAGTCCTCAGGGCCTCCCCTATGGCTACACCTTC
-	TRBV7-2	-	14	TRBJ1-5	CASSFAGMDQPQHF	TGTGCCAGCAGCTTCGCAGGGATGGATCAGCCCCAGCATTTT
-	TRBV5-4	TRBD1	14	TRBJ1-1	CASSLTGGGTEAFF	TGTGCCAGCAGCTTGACAGGGGGAGGGACTGAAGCTTTCTTT
-	TRBV7-2	TRBD1	15	TRBJ1-2	CASSLDPRGGNGYTF	TGTGCCAGCAGCTTAGATCCCAGGGGGGGCAATGGCTACACCTTC
-	TRBV19	-	14	TRBJ2-7	CASQGSRGPYEQYF	TGTGCCAGCCAAGGATCCAGAGGGCCCTACGAGCAGTACTTC
-	TRBV28	-	11	TRBJ1-2	CASSLTAGYTF	TGTGCCAGCAGTTTGACAGCTGGCTACACCTTC
-	TRBV11-1	TRBD1	15	TRBJ2-3	CASSPRQGSTDTQYF	TGTGCCAGCAGCCCCAGACAGGGATCCACAGATACGCAGTATTTT
-	TRBV5-1	TRBD1	15	TRBJ1-1	CASSGVRGLNTEAFF	TGCGCCAGCAGTGGAGTGAGGGGGCTGAACACTGAAGCTTTCTTT
-	TRBV4-1	-	16	TRBJ2-3	CASSHPRRTSTDTQYF	TGCGCCAGCAGCCACCCTAGACGGACTAGCACAGATACGCAGTATTTT
-	TRBV9	-	18	TRBJ2-5	CASSVGANTRRVQETQYF	TGTGCCAGCAGCGTAGGGGCGAACACTCGCAGAGTTCAGGAGACCCAGTACTTC
-	TRBV7-2	-	13	TRBJ1-5	CASSEYSNQPQHF	TGTGCCAGCAGCGAATATAGCAATCAGCCCCAGCATTTT
-	TRBV28	-	15	TRBJ1-1	CASSFGGTMNTEAFF	TGTGCCAGCAGTTTTGGGGGTACTATGAACACTGAAGCTTTCTTT
-	TRBV25-1	TRBD1	12	TRBJ1-1	CASSEWGQGAFF	TGTGCCAGCAGTGAATGGGGACAGGGAGCTTTCTTT
-	TRBV10-1	-	14	TRBJ2-7	CASIPPGPSYEQYF	TGCGCCAGCATTCCACCGGGCCCTTCCTACGAGCAGTACTTC
-	TRBV5-4	-	11	TRBJ2-7	CASSLNYEQYF	TGTGCCAGCAGCTTGAACTACGAGCAGTACTTC
-	TRBV20-1	TRBD1	11	TRBJ1-2	CSASVTGGYTF	TGCAGTGCTAGCGTGACAGGGGGCTACACCTTC
-	TRBV7-6	-	14	TRBJ2-7	CASSPPGTNREQYF	TGTGCCAGCAGCCCGCCCGGGACAAATCGCGAGCAGTACTTC
-	TRBV27	-	15	TRBJ2-3	CASSFLGIITDTQYF	TGTGCCAGCAGTTTTCTAGGCATTATCACAGATACGCAGTATTTT
once	TRBV6-5	-	13	TRBJ1-5	CASSARFNQPQHF	TGTGCCAGCAGTGCGAGATTCAATCAGCCCCAGCATTTT
once	TRBV5-5	-	15	TRBJ1-2	CASSLSGAPNYGYTF	TGTGCCAGCAGCTTGTCGGGGGCACCGAACTATGGCTACACCTTC
-	TRBV5-1	-	15	TRBJ1-2	CASSETGGPSGGYTF	TGCGCCAGCAGCGAGACGGGGGGGCCGTCAGGCGGCTACACCTTC
-	TRBV5-1	TRBD2	16	TRBJ2-4	CASSLPSSGGRDIQYF	TGCGCCAGCAGCTTGCCCTCTTCTGGGGGGAGGGACATTCAGTACTTC
-	TRBV7-2	TRBD1	16	TRBJ2-7	CASSLLDLGQSDEQYF	TGTGCCAGCAGCTTATTGGATCTGGGACAGTCGGACGAGCAGTACTTC
once	TRBV6-6	-	15	TRBJ1-5	CASSYRGDSNQPQHF	TGTGCCAGCAGTTACAGGGGCGATAGCAATCAGCCCCAGCATTTT
-	TRBV7-2	-	13	TRBJ1-5	CASSLDQVWPQHF	TGTGCCAGCAGCTTAGATCAGGTTTGGCCCCAGCATTTT
once	TRBV5-1	-	18	TRBJ1-5	CASSPQPLGSLSNQPQHF	TGCGCCAGCAGCCCCCAGCCCCTGGGATCCCTAAGCAATCAGCCCCAGCATTTT
-	TRBV30	TRBD2	15	TRBJ2-1	CAWSKGLAAYNEQFF	TGTGCCTGGAGTAAGGGACTAGCGGCCTACAATGAGCAGTTCTTC
-	TRBV7-2	TRBD1	16	TRBJ2-5	CASSVQSTGGRETQYF	TGTGCCAGCAGCGTACAGTCGACAGGGGGGCGGGAGACCCAGTACTTC
-	TRBV5-1	-	18	TRBJ1-2	CASSFGRGSRGNPLGYTF	TGCGCCAGCAGCTTCGGGAGGGGTAGTCGGGGGAACCCTCTGGGCTACACCTTC
once	TRBV7-6	-	14	TRBJ2-7	CASSSQGRDYEQYF	TGTGCCAGCAGTTCCCAGGGACGGGACTACGAGCAGTACTTC
-	TRBV5-4	TRBD1	13	TRBJ2-1	CASSFTGGNEQFF	TGTGCCAGCAGCTTTACAGGGGGCAATGAGCAGTTCTTC
-	TRBV6-5	-	14	TRBJ1-1	CASSSGGGNTEAFF	TGTGCCAGCAGCTCCGGGGGCGGGAACACTGAAGCTTTCTTT
-	TRBV4-2	-	16	TRBJ1-1	CASSQEVSGANTEAFF	TGTGCCAGCAGCCAAGAGGTGTCAGGTGCAAACACTGAAGCTTTCTTT
-	TRBV7-6	TRBD1	13	TRBJ1-2	CASSQQGRDGYTF	TGTGCCAGCAGCCAACAGGGGAGAGATGGCTACACCTTC
-	TRBV7-2	-	12	TRBJ2-7	CASSLSSYEQYF	TGTGCCAGCAGCCTCAGCTCCTACGAGCAGTACTTC
-	TRBV2	-	12	TRBJ1-2	CASSLTTLGYTF	TGTGCCAGCAGCCTGACGACTTTGGGCTACACCTTC
-	TRBV7-9	-	16	TRBJ2-1	CASSLTGMSSYNEQFF	TGTGCCAGCAGCTTAACAGGTATGAGCTCCTACAATGAGCAGTTCTTC
-	TRBV4-3	-	15	TRBJ2-3	CASSQAGSSTDTQYF	TGCGCCAGCAGCCAAGCTGGCAGCAGCACAGATACGCAGTATTTT
-	TRBV9	TRBD2	20	TRBJ2-3	CASSSVDLSNPAGAGDTQYF	TGTGCCAGCAGTAGCGTTGACCTTAGTAATCCAGCGGGAGCGGGAGATACGCAGTATTTT
-	TRBV6-1	TRBD1	15	TRBJ2-7	CASFRTGNGLYEQYF	TGTGCCAGCTTTAGGACAGGGAACGGACTCTACGAGCAGTACTTC
-	TRBV27	TRBD1	13	TRBJ1-2	CASRGQGGGGYTF	TGTGCCAGCAGGGGACAGGGGGGGGGTGGCTACACCTTC
-	TRBV6-6	-	15	TRBJ1-6	CASSYLASYNSPLHF	TGTGCCAGCAGTTATCTGGCCTCCTATAATTCACCCCTCCACTTT
-	TRBV7-2	-	14	TRBJ1-4	CASSLDTHSRKLFF	TGTGCCAGCAGCTTAGACACGCACTCTAGAAAACTGTTTTTT
-	TRBV28	-	13	TRBJ1-1	CASSFPRNTEAFF	TGTGCCAGCAGTTTCCCTAGAAACACTGAAGCTTTCTTT
-	TRBV30	-	13	TRBJ1-1	CAWDLVIGTEAFF	TGTGCCTGGGATTTAGTTATCGGGACTGAAGCTTTCTTT